Listed below are T cell receptor beta chains from one sample, sequenced in a study of blood T cell repertoires in COVID-19. The method was immunoSEQ multiplex PCR; TCRdb's version includes in-frame clones alone and lacks a portion of them. In the table there are approximately 340,000 clones, around four fifths of which are singletons. The material sequenced was peripheral blood. The receptors originated from a man aged 25 to 40 with active or convalescent COVID-19. CDR3s include the opening cysteine and the closing phenylalanine or tryptophan. The order of the fields is clone size, V gene, J gene, D gene, CDR3 protein, CDR3 DNA. A D gene is named only where the DNA matches it firmly. The listing skips clone size in some rows; elsewhere it reads once, few, many or a size class.

clone_size: .; v_call: TRBV5-6; j_call: TRBJ1-5; d_call: TRBD1; cdr3_aa: CASSSRTRQGGNQPQHF; cdr3_nt: TGTGCCAGCAGCTCCCGAACCCGACAGGGTGGCAATCAGCCCCAGCATTTT
clone_size: .; v_call: TRBV2; j_call: TRBJ1-5; d_call: .; cdr3_aa: CASSDDFGQLPDVTSNQPQHF; cdr3_nt: TGTGCCAGCAGTGACGACTTCGGACAGCTACCAGACGTGACTAGCAATCAGCCCCAGCATTTT
clone_size: .; v_call: TRBV12-3/TRBV12-4; j_call: TRBJ1-2; d_call: .; cdr3_aa: CASSLMGGYGYTF; cdr3_nt: TGTGCCAGCAGTTTGATGGGGGGCTATGGCTACACCTTC
clone_size: .; v_call: TRBV24-1; j_call: TRBJ2-3; d_call: TRBD2; cdr3_aa: CATSDPEGTRDTQYF; cdr3_nt: TGTGCCACCAGTGACCCTGAGGGGACTAGAGATACGCAGTATTTT
clone_size: .; v_call: TRBV29-1; j_call: TRBJ2-3; d_call: TRBD2; cdr3_aa: CSVGRTSGVPDTQYF; cdr3_nt: TGCAGCGTTGGTCGGACTAGCGGGGTTCCAGATACGCAGTATTTT
clone_size: .; v_call: TRBV5-5; j_call: TRBJ1-1; d_call: TRBD1; cdr3_aa: CASSLGTGGFTEAFF; cdr3_nt: TGTGCCAGCAGCTTGGGGACAGGGGGCTTCACTGAAGCTTTCTTT
clone_size: .; v_call: TRBV5-6; j_call: TRBJ2-7; d_call: TRBD2; cdr3_aa: CASSPGRDEQYF; cdr3_nt: TGTGCCAGCAGCCCCGGGAGGGACGAGCAGTACTTC
clone_size: once; v_call: TRBV24-1; j_call: TRBJ2-1; d_call: TRBD2; cdr3_aa: CATSAGEGNSYNEQFF; cdr3_nt: TGTGCCACCAGTGCCGGGGAGGGGAACTCCTACAATGAGCAGTTCTTC
clone_size: few; v_call: TRBV27; j_call: TRBJ2-5; d_call: .; cdr3_aa: CASSLDSIQETQYF; cdr3_nt: TGTGCCAGCAGCCTGGACTCCATCCAAGAGACCCAGTACTTC
clone_size: .; v_call: TRBV5-1; j_call: TRBJ2-2; d_call: .; cdr3_aa: CASSQTSDYDPGELFF; cdr3_nt: TGCGCCAGCAGCCAAACTTCGGACTATGATCCCGGGGAGCTGTTTTTT
clone_size: .; v_call: TRBV3-1/TRBV3-2; j_call: TRBJ1-1; d_call: TRBD1; cdr3_aa: CASSPETGRYTEAFF; cdr3_nt: TGTGCCAGCAGCCCTGAGACAGGGAGGTACACTGAAGCTTTCTTT
clone_size: few; v_call: TRBV19; j_call: TRBJ2-1; d_call: TRBD2; cdr3_aa: CASSARLAGGDEQFF; cdr3_nt: TGTGCCAGTAGTGCCCGCCTAGCGGGAGGGGATGAGCAGTTCTTC
clone_size: many; v_call: TRBV7-3; j_call: TRBJ1-3; d_call: TRBD1; cdr3_aa: CASSLTGGASGNTIYF; cdr3_nt: TGTGCCAGCAGCCTTACAGGGGGCGCTTCCGGAAACACCATATATTTT
clone_size: .; v_call: TRBV28; j_call: TRBJ2-3; d_call: .; cdr3_aa: CASSSYRGTDTQYF; cdr3_nt: TGTGCCAGCAGTTCTTACAGGGGCACAGATACGCAGTATTTT
clone_size: .; v_call: TRBV10-2; j_call: TRBJ1-1; d_call: .; cdr3_aa: CASSGQNTEAFF; cdr3_nt: TGCGCCAGCAGTGGTCAGAACACTGAAGCTTTCTTT
clone_size: .; v_call: TRBV9; j_call: TRBJ2-1; d_call: .; cdr3_aa: CASSLARLSPEQFF; cdr3_nt: TGTGCCAGCAGCCTCGCCCGGTTGTCGCCGGAGCAGTTCTTC
clone_size: .; v_call: TRBV18; j_call: TRBJ1-1; d_call: .; cdr3_aa: CASSSRDMNTEAFF; cdr3_nt: TGTGCCAGCTCATCCAGGGACATGAACACTGAAGCTTTCTTT
clone_size: .; v_call: TRBV5-4; j_call: TRBJ1-1; d_call: .; cdr3_aa: CASSPDSLNTEAFF; cdr3_nt: TGTGCCAGCAGCCCGGACAGTCTGAACACTGAAGCTTTCTTT
clone_size: .; v_call: TRBV9; j_call: TRBJ2-2; d_call: TRBD2; cdr3_aa: CASSGTSGLRGELFF; cdr3_nt: TGTGCCAGCAGCGGCACTAGCGGCCTACGTGGGGAGCTGTTTTTT
clone_size: few; v_call: TRBV10-3; j_call: TRBJ1-5; d_call: .; cdr3_aa: CAITREVGQPQHF; cdr3_nt: TGTGCCATCACCAGGGAGGTCGGTCAGCCCCAGCATTTT
clone_size: few; v_call: TRBV27; j_call: TRBJ1-5; d_call: .; cdr3_aa: CASSLTANQPQHF; cdr3_nt: TGTGCCAGCAGTTTAACAGCAAATCAGCCCCAGCATTTT
clone_size: many; v_call: TRBV27; j_call: TRBJ2-3; d_call: .; cdr3_aa: CASRAYTDTQYF; cdr3_nt: TGTGCCAGCAGGGCTTACACAGATACGCAGTATTTT
clone_size: .; v_call: TRBV9; j_call: TRBJ2-1; d_call: TRBD1; cdr3_aa: CASSVTGISYNEQFF; cdr3_nt: TGTGCCAGCAGCGTGACAGGGATCTCTTACAATGAGCAGTTCTTC
clone_size: .; v_call: TRBV27; j_call: TRBJ2-7; d_call: .; cdr3_aa: CASSFTSISYEQYF; cdr3_nt: TGTGCCAGCAGTTTTACTAGCATTTCCTACGAGCAGTACTTC